This T cell receptor beta chain is drawn from a study of T cell changes during pregnancy in multiple sclerosis. In germline, CDR1 is SGHVS, CDR2 FQNEAQ. This CDR3 comprises 15 residues. The V and J ends lost 5 bases and 0 bases, in that order; junction bases with no gene match: 5. The method was immunoSEQ multiplex PCR; TCRdb's version includes in-frame clones alone and lacks a portion of them. The sample holds about 68,000 clones, less than 95% seen once. V gene TRBV7-8 combines with J gene TRBJ2-5, with TRBD2 matching 8 bases. Here the sequenced sample was peripheral blood, taken in the second trimester of pregnancy. The TCR was taken from a female donor with multiple sclerosis, enrolled in a pregnancy study. The CDR3 DNA sequence: TGTGCCAGCAGCCTCTCGGGGGGGTACCAAGAGACCCAGTACTTC. This encodes CASSLSGGYQETQYF. Drawing the rest from reference TRBV7-8 and TRBJ2-5, the complete variable domain is GAGVSQSPRYKVAKRGQDVALRCDPISGHVSLFWYQQALGQGPEFLTYFQNEAQLDKSGLPSDRFFAERPEGSVSTLKIQRTQQEDSAVYLCASSLSGGYQETQYFGPGTRLLVL.